This is a list of T cell receptor beta chains from one sample in a study of OX40 agonist ivuxolimab in advanced cancers. Data came from immunoSEQ multiplex PCR; TCRdb stores just in-frame clones and leaves some out. The data contain tens of thousands of clones, approximately 89% of them singletons. The sample in question was CD4+ or CD8+ T cells sorted from blood, obtained in a trial of the OX40 agonist ivuxolimab. All receptors derive from an adult with an advanced solid tumor such as melanoma, head and neck, liver or kidney cancer. The CDR3 runs from the conserved cysteine through the conserved F or W. The D gene is left open where the match is weak. Clone size is not always given. Where it is, it says once, few, many or a class for expanded clones.

d_call,j_call,v_call,clone_size,cdr3_nt,cdr3_aa
NA,TRBJ2-3,TRBV14,few,TGTGCCAGCAGCCCCACAGGGCGTTTCGGACTTCCGACAGATACGCAGTATTTT,CASSPTGRFGLPTDTQYF
NA,TRBJ1-1,TRBV29-1,NA,TGCAGCGTTACTACGGGAGGAGGGACTGAAGCTTTCTTT,CSVTTGGGTEAFF
TRBD2,TRBJ2-1,TRBV6-1,NA,TGTGCCAGCAGAGAATCGGCTAGCGGAAGGTCTTGGAATGAGCAGTTCTTC,CASRESASGRSWNEQFF
NA,TRBJ2-7,TRBV6-1,NA,TGTGCCAGCAGCGTAGGACTGGAGGAGGGCGAGCAGTACTTC,CASSVGLEEGEQYF
NA,TRBJ1-1,TRBV11-2,NA,TGTGCCAGCAGCTTAAACAGGGTTTCAGCTTTCTTT,CASSLNRVSAFF
NA,TRBJ2-7,TRBV6-5,NA,TGTGCCAGCAGACAGACAGGAATCCTCTACGAGCAGTACTTC,CASRQTGILYEQYF
NA,TRBJ1-4,TRBV6-1,NA,TGTGCCAGCAGTGAAAGGTTTAGGGCAACTAATGAAAAACTGTTTTTT,CASSERFRATNEKLFF
NA,TRBJ1-5,TRBV5-5,NA,TGTGCCAGCAGCTTGGAGGCAGGGAATCAGCCCCAGCATTTT,CASSLEAGNQPQHF
TRBD1,TRBJ1-3,TRBV10-3,NA,TGTGCCATCAGTGAGTCTAGGCAGGGGGCGAGTGGAAACACCATATATTTT,CAISESRQGASGNTIYF
TRBD2,TRBJ2-5,TRBV6-1,once,TGTGCCTCCCGACTAGCGGGGGGGCCGGAGACCCAGTACTTC,CASRLAGGPETQYF
TRBD1,TRBJ2-7,TRBV30,NA,TGTGCCTGGAGTATTACCGGGACAGGGGCAATATACGAGCAGTACTTC,CAWSITGTGAIYEQYF
NA,TRBJ1-5,TRBV5-4,few,TGTGCCAGCAGCTTAAAAGGGGCCTCCAATCAGCCCCAGCATTTT,CASSLKGASNQPQHF
NA,TRBJ2-7,TRBV6-1,NA,TGTGCCAGCATGCCAGGGTACAGCAGCTACGAGCAGTACTTC,CASMPGYSSYEQYF
TRBD1,TRBJ1-6,TRBV4-2,few,TGTGCCAGCAGACTACAGGGGGGTGACTCACCCCTCCACTTT,CASRLQGGDSPLHF
TRBD2,TRBJ2-3,TRBV6-1,NA,TGTGCCAGCAGTAGCGGGGGGGATACGCAGTATTTT,CASSSGGDTQYF
NA,TRBJ1-4,TRBV5-1,NA,TGCGCCAGCAGCCGAAATCCGGGAACAACTAATGAAAAACTGTTTTTT,CASSRNPGTTNEKLFF
TRBD1,TRBJ2-1,TRBV6-1,NA,TGTGCCAGCAGTGAAATCAAGGGGACAGGCAATGAGCAGTTCTTC,CASSEIKGTGNEQFF
NA,TRBJ2-7,TRBV5-4,NA,TGTGCCAGCAGCTTCCGACATAGCGGCGAGCAGTACTTC,CASSFRHSGEQYF
TRBD2,TRBJ2-3,TRBV30,NA,TGTGCCTGGAGGTTAGCGGGAGGGGCAGATACGCAGTATTTT,CAWRLAGGADTQYF
TRBD2,TRBJ2-1,TRBV30,NA,TGTGCCTGCCGGACTAGCGGAAGGATAAGGTCCTACAATGAGCAGTTCTTC,CACRTSGRIRSYNEQFF
TRBD1,TRBJ1-1,TRBV6-1,few,TGTGCCAGCAGTGGAGGACAGGGATCTGAAGCTTTCTTT,CASSGGQGSEAFF
NA,TRBJ1-1,TRBV10-2,NA,TGCGCCAGCAGTCCGGGAGCAAGGTCTGAAGCTTTCTTT,CASSPGARSEAFF
TRBD1,TRBJ1-2,TRBV9,NA,TGTGCCAGCAGCGGCAGGGTGCGCAGGGGGGGTTATGGCTACACCTTC,CASSGRVRRGGYGYTF
TRBD1,TRBJ1-2,TRBV12-5,NA,TGTGCTAGTGGTTCGTGGGACAGAAACTATGGCTACACCTTC,CASGSWDRNYGYTF
TRBD2,TRBJ2-5,TRBV29-1,few,TGCAGCGTTGTCACTAGCGGGAGTCGGCAAGAGACCCAGTACTTC,CSVVTSGSRQETQYF
NA,TRBJ1-2,TRBV5-5,NA,TGTGCCAGCAGCTTAATTGTGAGAGGGCTCAACACCTTC,CASSLIVRGLNTF
TRBD2,TRBJ2-7,TRBV29-1,NA,TGCAGCGCTACACAGACTAGCGGGAGTAAGGTGCAGTACTTC,CSATQTSGSKVQYF